This T cell receptor beta chain was obtained from a study of blood T cell repertoires in COVID-19. V dropped 4 bases and J dropped 2; count of bases not matched to a gene: 3. Germline V lookup: CDR1 SEHNR, CDR2 FQNEAQ (reference sequence). The CDR3 is 16 amino acids. The repertoire was sequenced with immunoSEQ multiplex PCR; TCRdb's copy has only in-frame clones and lacks some. The sample carries around 620,000 clones, approximately 90% recorded once. The V gene is TRBV7-9, the J gene TRBJ2-1, with 12 bases lining up with TRBD2. The clonotype was recovered from a woman aged 18-29 years with acute or convalescent COVID-19. Sequencing was performed on peripheral blood. The CDR3 sequence is CASSSRTSGAYNEQFF. In DNA, the CDR3 is TGTGCCAGCAGCTCACGGACTAGCGGGGCCTACAATGAGCAGTTCTTC.